This TCR beta chain was recovered during a study of neurological immune-mediated disorders (dated by TCRdb to about 2019). Describing the broader study: Among the 35 or so multiple sclerosis patients, relapsing-remitting MS was present in 31 and secondary progressive MS was present in 3. Of the approximately 65 subjects in the cohort, about 15 were HAM/TSP patients, about 34 were multiple sclerosis patients, and about 20 were healthy controls. Alongside PBMC samples, the set of fewer than 110 TCR-beta libraries contained longitudinal samples, technical triplicates, and paired CD4+ and CD8+ T-cell subsets that had been sorted. Peripheral blood TCR-beta repertoires from HTLV-I-associated myelopathy (HAM/TSP) patients, multiple sclerosis patients and healthy controls were compared by UMI-based sequencing. What the authors observed across the whole study: In phylogenetic analysis, the repertoires of 18 of 34 MS patients grouped into a cluster of related CDR3 sequences, which suggests a possible signature at the repertoire level. The MS cluster was not associated with any clinical or MRI features, and the authors stated that larger cohorts are needed. No identical CDR3 amino acid sequences were shared among expanded clones across subjects, suggesting private TCR-beta repertoires in all groups. The highest TCR clonal expansion was observed in HAM/TSP patients, whereas the lowest was observed in MS patients, even when compared with healthy controls.

To synthesize cDNA, template-switch 5'RACE was performed with a primer carrying a 10-nucleotide random unique molecular identifier so that each TCR transcript was tagged. Each sequencing run produced over 180 million TCR-beta sequences covering 15-18 subjects. The RNeasy kit was used to extract total RNA. The KAPA Real-time Library Amplification kit was used to amplify TCR-beta VDJ regions with primers for the TCR constant region and the 5'RACE anchor. Sample indexes and Illumina adaptors were added in a first PCR, after which library yield was increased in a second PCR. After Ampure bead purification, the TCR product of roughly 650 bp was size-selected on a 2% E-gel SizeSelection system. Before pooling, libraries had their quality checked on a Bioanalyzer, their concentration measured with Qubit, and their quantity determined with the Kapa Library Quantification kit. An Illumina HiSeq 2500 was used to sequence the libraries paired-end at 2 x 150 bp. To increase sequence diversity, about 23-30% phiX was spiked into each library pool. For the original study's pipeline: Quality-filtered reads were processed with the UMI-based MiGEC pipeline, which removed over 75% of raw TCR sequences during error correction. IMGT germline references were used for alignment of VDJ genes, and clonotypes were defined by a unique CDR3 amino acid sequence together with V-J genes. Clonal expansion, Shannon diversity, and CDR3 relatedness (CalcPairwiseDistances, ClusterSamples) were evaluated with VDJtools, and phylogenetic trees were built with CLCbio workbench. Expanded clones were defined as having at least 8 unique UMIs, based on coefficient-of-variation modelling across technical triplicates. The public reads were run again by TCRdb, first through fastp at Q25 and then through MiXCR, and only productive beta chains were kept. CDR3 protein sequences are deduplicated, and each keeps its most common genes and DNA. V and J calls and clone size were set by TCRdb, not the authors. Present in this sample are tens of thousands of distinct CDR3 sequences, 4% to 6% of which were seen just once. The ten largest clones capture roughly 7% of the sample.

For the unsorted PBMC libraries, 2 million PBMCs were stored in RNAlater at -80 degrees C until RNA extraction and were used to generate the libraries. The multiple sclerosis patients were enrolled in a US clinical protocol that used magnetic resonance imaging to evaluate disease progression. Peripheral blood was subjected to Ficoll-Hypaque density gradient centrifugation to isolate PBMCs, which were then cryopreserved in liquid nitrogen. This clonotype was detected many times. What this receptor recognizes is not known. No much larger clone is present one base from it, and per-base qualities are unavailable. The germline V gene specifies SGHTA as CDR1 and FQGNSA as CDR2. V and J lose 7 bases and 0 bases, and a span of 4 bases separates them. Counted from cysteine to phenylalanine, this CDR3 has 13 amino acids. Solely the CDR3 DNA is kept, with 39 bases framed from the first base.

The TCR originated in a man between 18 and 29 years old with multiple sclerosis. Sequencing was carried out using PBMCs. The chain was built from TRBV7-2 and TRBJ2-6, with the D gene call left open. The CDR3 region reads CASTSSGANVLTF. The DNA reads as follows: TGTGCCAGCACCTCCTCTGGGGCCAACGTCCTGACTTTC.